The 22 T cell receptor beta chains below all came from one sample that was sequenced in a study of PD-1 blockade in classical Hodgkin lymphoma. Time point reported: newly diagnosed, previously untreated cHL patient sample. Sequenced by immunoSEQ multiplex PCR; TCRdb stores in-frame clones only, minus some. The table records tens of thousands of clones, about nine tenths of them present only once. Sequencing used peripheral blood mononuclear cells (PBMCs). Receptors originate from a human donor with classical Hodgkin lymphoma.

The genes are TRBV5-1 and TRBJ2-3; 9 nucleotides align to TRBD2. This CDR3 comprises 15 residues. Trimming cost V 0 bases and J 4 bases; bases outside gene matches: 3. CDR1 is SGHRS, CDR2 YFSETQ, per germline. CDR3 sequence (DNA): TGCGCCAGCAGCTTGGAGGTAGCGGGAGCAGATACGCAGTATTTT. As protein: CASSLEVAGADTQYF.

The chain couples TRBV29-1 to TRBJ2-1; TRBD1 agrees at 8 bases. Trimming cost V 4 bases and J 0 bases; bases outside gene matches: 5. Germline CDR1 reads SQVTM; CDR2 reads ANQGSEA. This CDR3 region has 15 residues. CDR3 loop: CSVVWTGSSYNEQFF. CDR3 sequence (DNA): TGCAGCGTTGTTTGGACAGGGAGCTCCTACAATGAGCAGTTCTTC.

The genes are TRBV28 and TRBJ2-2; D may be TRBD1 or TRBD2 (5 bases each). V was pared by 9 bases and J by 3 bases, with 8 bases between. Germline CDR1 reads MDHEN; CDR2 reads SYDVKM. There are 12 residues in the CDR3. The chain's CDR3 is CASGGYTGELFF. Here the CDR3 DNA reads TGTGCCAGTGGGGGTTACACCGGGGAGCTGTTTTTT.

This clone was found once. The V gene is TRBV7-5, the J gene TRBJ1-2. TRBV7-5 constitutes a pseudogene. The CDR3 totals 15 residues. The CDR3 protein is CARSIKVGKTYGYTF. In DNA form, the CDR3 reads TGTGCCAGAAGCATTAAAGTAGGAAAGACCTATGGCTACACCTTC.

This clone was seen once. The gene calls are TRBV5-6 and TRBJ1-1, with D unresolved. Trimming took 3 bases from V and 1 from J, leaving 7 bases between them. CDR1 is SGHDT, CDR2 YYEEEE, per germline. CDR3 length equals 13 residues. Written as DNA, the CDR3 is TGTGCCAGCAGCTGGGTAAGGAACACTGAAGCTTTCTTT. It translates to CASSWVRNTEAFF. Using reference TRBV5-6 and TRBJ1-1 for the parts outside the CDR3, the full variable domain is DAGVTQSPTHLIKTRGQQVTLRCSPKSGHDTVSWYQQALGQGPQFIFQYYEEEERQRGNFPDRFSGHQFPNYSSELNVNALLLGDSALYLCASSWVRNTEAFFGQGTRLTVV.

V gene TRBV6-1 combines with J gene TRBJ1-2; D gene unclear. V lost 5 bases to trimming and J lost 2 bases, with 12 bases between them. Per germline, CDR1 MNHNS and CDR2 SASEGT. This CDR3 comprises 14 residues. The CDR3 spells CASSLRPENYGYTF. The CDR3 DNA reads TGTGCCAGCAGTCTCCGACCGGAAAACTATGGCTACACCTTC.

The rearrangement links TRBV7-9 to TRBJ1-4, with D hard to call. CDR1 is SEHNR, CDR2 FQNEAQ, per germline (reference sequence). The CDR3 has 15 amino acids. V lost 11 bases to trimming and J lost 0 bases, with 16 bases between them. DNA of the CDR3: TGTGCCGTCCCTACCGGACGGTCAACTAATGAAAAACTGTTTTTT. Protein: CAVPTGRSTNEKLFF.

The rearrangement uses TRBV9 and TRBJ2-5, with TRBD2 as a possible D gene (5 bases). Trimming left V 0 bases short and J 4 bases short, with 13 bases between. Germline V gives CDR1 SGDLS, CDR2 YYNGEE. The CDR3 totals 15 residues. CDR3 sequence: CASSVEASLPETQYF. The CDR3 DNA is TGTGCCAGCAGCGTAGAAGCTAGCCTTCCAGAGACCCAGTACTTC.

The chain couples TRBV6-1 to TRBJ2-2, with D perhaps matching TRBD1 or TRBD2 (5 bases each). The CDR3 is 14 residues long. Trimming shortened V by 6 bases and J by 6 bases, and 14 bases separated the two germline ends. Germline values: CDR1 MNHNS, CDR2 SASEGT. CDR3 nucleotide sequence: TGTGCCAGCAGCGGGGACCGGGTGGCCGGGGAGCTGTTTTTT. Its translation is CASSGDRVAGELFF.

A single count supports this clone. V gene TRBV28 combines with J gene TRBJ2-7; D is possibly TRBD2 (6 bases). The ends were cut back, 6 bases at V and 3 bases at J, with 18 bases in the middle. The CDR3 is 15 amino acids. Germline loops: CDR1 MDHEN, CDR2 SYDVKM. The CDR3 nucleotides are TGTGCCAGCAGCGGGAGCCTCTTTAGGGACTACGAGCAGTACGTC. The encoded protein is CASSGSLFRDYEQYV.

This clone was detected a few times. This chain links TRBV9 with TRBJ2-2; D is tentatively TRBD1 or TRBD2 (5 bases each). The germline gives CDR1 SGDLS, CDR2 YYNGEE. This CDR3 region has 15 residues. Trimming shortened V by 3 bases and J by 3 bases, and 12 bases separated the two germline ends. The CDR3, as DNA: TGTGCCAGCAGCGCGGAGAGGGGATACACCGGGGAGCTGTTTTTT. Its protein product is CASSAERGYTGELFF. Complete variable domain (other parts from reference TRBV9 and TRBJ2-2): DSGVTQTPKHLITATGQRVTLRCSPRSGDLSVYWYQQSLDQGLQFLIQYYNGEERAKGNILERFSAQQFPDLHSELNLSSLELGDSALYFCASSAERGYTGELFFGEGSRLTVL.

On this clone: The junction differs from germline at one of its ends, possibly a read error. The V call is TRBV7-7, the J call TRBJ1-3; 7 nucleotides line up with TRBD1. Looked up from germline, CDR1 is SSHAT and CDR2 is FNYEAQ (reference sequence). The CDR3 has 15 amino acids. DNA for the CDR3: TGTGCTAGCAGCTTAGGGGACAGCTCTGGAAACACCATATATTTT. It codes for CASSLGDSSGNTIYF.

A note on this clone: As the CDR3 is not closed by the conserved phenylalanine or tryptophan, this likely results from a read error. The limits of the CDR3 on the DNA are not certain, so only TCRdb's listed CDR3 is given. The rearrangement uses TRBV5-6 and TRBJ2-7; the D call TRBD2 from the table was never checked on the DNA. Germline-derived CDR1 and CDR2 are SGHDT and YYEEEE. Counting both end residues, the CDR3 totals 8 amino acids. The CDR3 spells CASSSGTQ.

The chain is built from TRBV5-1 and TRBJ2-3, with 9 nucleotides matching TRBD2. Looked up from germline, CDR1 is SGHRS and CDR2 is YFSETQ. The CDR3 consists of 15 residues. V lost 4 bases and J lost 4; bases outside the gene matches: 7. The CDR3 is CASSPWGLASDTQYF. CDR3 nucleotide sequence: TGCGCCAGCAGCCCCTGGGGACTAGCTTCAGATACGCAGTATTTT.

The chain recombines TRBV29-1 with TRBJ2-2; no clear D gene. The CDR3 covers 13 residues. Trimming removed 6 bases from V and 1 base from J, with 9 bases in between. From germline, CDR1 is SQVTM and CDR2 ANQGSEA. For the CDR3, the DNA is TGCAGCGTACTGTCCGAGAACACCGGGGAGCTGTTTTTT. Amino acids: CSVLSENTGELFF.

This chain uses TRBV10-1 with TRBJ2-5; 10 positions agree with TRBD1. CDR1 is WNHNN, CDR2 SYGVQD, per germline (reference sequence). The CDR3 sequence is 16 residues long. V was pared by 5 bases and J by 3 bases, with 9 bases of the junction left unmatched. The CDR3 nucleotides are TGCGCCAGCAGTCTGACCGGGACAGGGGTGAAAGAGACCCAGTACTTC. Protein sequence: CASSLTGTGVKETQYF.

The V gene is TRBV5-1, the J gene TRBJ1-1, with a tentative D call TRBD1 (6 bases). Trimming removed 4 bases at V and 8 bases at J, with 18 bases between. Germline CDR1 is SGHRS and CDR2 is YFSETQ. CDR3 size: 14 residues. CDR3 nucleotides: TGCGCCAGCAGCCGGCAGGACAGTCTTGACGAAGCTTTCTTT. Its protein product is CASSRQDSLDEAFF.

The chain combines TRBV28 with TRBJ1-2, with TRBD1 matching 7 bases. V lost 4 bases and J lost 8; bases outside the gene matches: 7. The CDR3 contains 13 residues. Germline assignment: CDR1 MDHEN and CDR2 SYDVKM. In DNA form, the CDR3 reads TGTGCCAGCAGTTCTGACAGGGTGAGGGGCTACACCTTC. Its protein product is CASSSDRVRGYTF.

The chain uses TRBV9 and TRBJ2-5, with D hard to call. The V gene's germline CDR1 is SGDLS and CDR2 YYNGEE. This CDR3 has 13 amino acids. Trimming took 3 bases from V and 5 from J, leaving 11 bases between them. CDR3 nucleotide sequence: TGTGCCAGCAGCGCCCGACCCGGGGAGACCCAGTACTTC. Amino acids: CASSARPGETQYF. The entire variable domain, with the rest obtained from reference TRBV9 and TRBJ2-5, is as follows: DSGVTQTPKHLITATGQRVTLRCSPRSGDLSVYWYQQSLDQGLQFLIQYYNGEERAKGNILERFSAQQFPDLHSELNLSSLELGDSALYFCASSARPGETQYFGPGTRLLVL.

The V call is TRBV29-1, the J call TRBJ2-1; D is possibly TRBD1 or TRBD2 (6 bases each). The CDR3 is 14 amino acids. V lost 6 bases and J lost 8, with 20 bases in between. CDR1 and CDR2 (germline): SQVTM, ANQGSEA. The CDR3 reads CSVIGGRGVDEQFF. The CDR3 nucleotides read TGCAGCGTGATTGGGGGGCGCGGGGTCGATGAGCAGTTCTTC.

The V and J genes are TRBV5-1 and TRBJ1-5; D gene uncertain. Germline V lookup: CDR1 SGHRS, CDR2 YFSETQ. Between the trimmed V and J ends, which lost 5 bases and 0 bases, there was a span of 12 bases. CDR3 length: 15 residues. The DNA for the CDR3 is TGCGCCAGCAGTCCTGAGACTGGTAGCAATCAGCCCCAGCATTTT. Translated: CASSPETGSNQPQHF.

This chain connects TRBV19 to TRBJ1-6, with 7 bases that match TRBD1. The CDR3 has 14 amino acids. Germline V CDR1 and CDR2: LNHDA, SQIVND (reference sequence). V was clipped by 10 bases and J by 5 bases; unmatched bases: 8. The CDR3 sequence: CATSGGQNNSPLHF. Here the CDR3 DNA reads TGTGCCACCTCAGGGGGACAGAATAATTCACCCCTCCACTTT.